This T cell receptor beta chain derives from a study of shared clonotypes between healthy human individuals. Overall study: Per-donor plates numbered three CD4 naive, three CD4 memory, two CD8 naive and one CD8 memory.

CDR1 WSHSY and CDR2 SAAADI come from the germline V gene. The J segment lost 4 bases and the V segment lost 6 bases, leaving 6 bases of the junction unmatched. This CDR3 contains 14 residues. It was CD45RO-negative cells, positively selected for CCR7, that made up naive CD8 cells, with terminally differentiated effector memory CD45RA+ cells excluded. The genomic DNA of each subset was split evenly across several immunoSEQ plates. Data came from immunoSEQ multiplex PCR; TCRdb stores just in-frame clones and leaves some out. The sample records approximately 2,200,000 clones, approximately 94% being singletons.

Input material: naive CD8+ T cells from PBMCs. The clonotype originates from a young man in good health. Some clones in this sample may be carry-over from other donors' samples. The J gene is TRBJ2-7, the V gene TRBV10-2, with 10 bases lining up with TRBD1. CDR3 residues: CASSLDRGLYEQYF. The CDR3 nucleotides read TGCGCCAGCAGCCTGGACAGGGGGTTATACGAGCAGTACTTC.